These 13 T cell receptor beta chains were sequenced from one sample in a study of blood T cell repertoires in COVID-19. TCRdb keeps only in-frame clones here, not all; method: immunoSEQ multiplex PCR. The sample includes around 250,000 clones, around 82% of them seen just once. The sample was peripheral blood. The receptors were gathered from a woman aged 18-29 years with acute or convalescent COVID-19.

The J gene is TRBJ1-2, the V gene TRBV27; no definite D call. This CDR3 region has 15 residues. Germline CDR1 is MNHEY and CDR2 is SMNVEV (reference sequence). Trimming removed 2 bases from V and 5 bases from J, with 15 bases in between. As DNA, the CDR3 is TGTGCCAGCAGTTTAGAGTCATCCACGATTTATGGCTACACCTTC. It yields the protein CASSLESSTIYGYTF.

Only a few counts were recorded for this clone. The rearrangement links TRBV7-2 to TRBJ2-5; D is unclear. The CDR3 totals 15 residues. Germline lookup yields CDR1 SGHTA and CDR2 FQGNSA. Trimming left V 1 base short and J 2 bases short, with 11 bases between. CDR3 loop: CASSLGSQVQETQYF. CDR3 nucleotide sequence: TGTGCCAGCAGCTTAGGCTCCCAGGTACAAGAGACCCAGTACTTC.

The V and J genes are TRBV9 and TRBJ2-7, with 9 bases aligning to TRBD1. Germline assignment: CDR1 SGDLS and CDR2 YYNGEE. The V gene end was trimmed by 3 bases and the J gene end by 5 bases; junction bases not matched to a gene: 15. This CDR3 has 17 amino acids. The CDR3 DNA is TGTGCCAGCAGCGCAAACGACCGGGACAGGGTTATGGACGAGCAGTACTTC. Translation gives CASSANDRDRVMDEQYF.

The chain is built from TRBV7-9 and TRBJ1-5, with D tentatively TRBD1 (5 bases). The germline V and J ends were trimmed by 5 bases and 7 bases, with 18 bases remaining between them. CDR1 is SEHNR and CDR2 is FQNEAQ in the germline V gene (reference sequence). This CDR3 is built from 15 residues. The CDR3 here is CASSLDGPGNQPQHF. The DNA of the CDR3 is TGTGCCAGCAGCCTAGATGGTCCAGGGAACCAGCCCCAGCATTTT.

For the CDR3, the DNA is TGTGCCAGCAGTTACTCGTTGCGGGGGGACAATGAGCAGTTCTTC. It is translated as CASSYSLRGDNEQFF. The rearrangement links TRBV6-5 to TRBJ2-1; 8 positions match TRBD2. The trim removed 0 bases at V and 5 bases at J, leaving 3 bases unmatched. CDR3 size: 15 residues. CDR1 is MNHEY, CDR2 SVGAGI, per germline.

The J gene is TRBJ2-1, the V gene TRBV4-2; 7 bases match TRBD1. Losses at the gene ends were 2 bases for V and 2 bases for J; bases not matched to a gene: 9. CDR3 length: 17 residues. CDR1 is LGHNA and CDR2 is YNFKEQ in the germline V gene. CDR3 DNA sequence: TGTGCCAGCAGCCAACTCTTACAGGGGTTTCCCTACAATGAGCAGTTCTTC. Its translation is CASSQLLQGFPYNEQFF.

The J gene is TRBJ2-7, the V gene TRBV7-8; no reliable D call. The V end lost 4 bases, the J end lost 2 bases, and 9 bases lay between the germline ends. In germline, CDR1 is SGHVS, CDR2 FQNEAQ. The CDR3 is 13 amino acids. The CDR3 spells CASSYNPAYEQYF. The CDR3 coding sequence is TGTGCCAGCAGCTACAACCCTGCCTACGAGCAGTACTTC.

The chain has TRBV28 and TRBJ2-1, with TRBD2 matching 10 bases. The CDR3 sequence is 15 residues long. V gave up 1 base and J gave up 8 bases; unmatched junction bases: 5. Germline V gives CDR1 MDHEN, CDR2 SYDVKM. The CDR3 DNA reads TGTGCCAGCAGTTTATTAACTAGCGGGGTGTATGAGCAGTTCTTC. Encoded protein: CASSLLTSGVYEQFF.

The gene calls are TRBV29-1 and TRBJ2-7; TRBD2 aligns across 12 bases. CDR1 is SQVTM and CDR2 is ANQGSEA in the germline V gene. The CDR3 spans 15 residues. The V segment lost 2 bases and the J segment 0 bases; nucleotides outside the gene matches: 2. This CDR3 reads CSVETSGRSSYEQYF. CDR3 coding DNA: TGCAGCGTTGAAACTAGCGGGAGGAGCTCCTACGAGCAGTACTTC.

The chain couples TRBV19 to TRBJ2-7, with D possibly TRBD2 on 6 matching bases. Germline V CDR1 and CDR2: LNHDA, SQIVND (reference sequence). The CDR3 is 14 residues long. V lost 1 base, J lost 6 bases, and 13 bases lay in between. The CDR3 region has the DNA TGTGCCAGTAGTATAGGTTCCGGGCGGGGCGAGCAGTACTTC. Translating gives CASSIGSGRGEQYF.

The V gene is TRBV7-3, the J gene TRBJ2-1, with 7 bases fitting TRBD2. CDR1 is SGHTA, CDR2 FQGTGA, per germline. With 5 bases clipped from V and 1 base from J, the junction kept 5 bases outside the gene matches. The CDR3 has 15 residues. CDR3 amino acids: CASSHSGRSYNEQFF. In DNA form, the CDR3 reads TGTGCCAGCAGCCATAGCGGGCGATCCTACAATGAGCAGTTCTTC.

The CDR3 bases are TGTGCCAGCAGCTTTCCGGGACAGGGGATCGAAAAACTGTTTTTT. Residues: CASSFPGQGIEKLFF. J is TRBJ1-4 and V is TRBV7-9; 10 bases align to TRBD1. Unmatched junction bases numbered 6, after V lost 3 bases and J lost 8 bases. The V gene's germline CDR1 is SEHNR and CDR2 FQNEAQ (reference sequence). The CDR3 has 15 residues.

This clone has more than one count but fewer than ten. The rearrangement joins TRBV3-1 (or the pseudogene TRBV3-2) to TRBJ1-1; D gene unclear. V was clipped by 3 bases and J by 1 base, with 15 bases between them. The CDR3 spans 16 residues. The germline V gene has CDR1 LGHDT and CDR2 YNNKEL (reference sequence). Written as DNA, the CDR3 is TGTGCCAGCAGCCACCTGGTCCAACTTGAGAACACTGAAGCTTTCTTT. Translation: CASSHLVQLENTEAFF.